This T cell receptor (beta chain) was profiled in a study of blood T cell repertoires in COVID-19. On the study more broadly: PBMCs, B-cell-depleted T cells, or T cells were the source of the cDNA or gDNA that made up the material.

In the source study's methods: Amplification with reference gene primers provided the estimates of nucleated cell counts. Libraries were prepared by immunoSEQ multiplex PCR; TCRdb keeps only in-frame clonotypes and omits some of them. The V and J calls and clone size come from that table; D and trimming were worked out from the DNA. The sample has hundreds of thousands of clones, around 89% seen once. The germline V gene encodes CDR1 MNHEY and CDR2 SVGAGI. Trimming took 1 base from V and 12 from J, leaving 9 bases between them. This CDR3 contains 11 residues. The sample comprised peripheral blood. The rearrangement uses TRBV6-5 and TRBJ1-1, with TRBD1 as a possible D gene (5 bases). The sequence was obtained from a woman between 18 and 29 years old with acute or convalescent COVID-19. CDR3: CASSYLQGTFF. The CDR3 nucleotides are TGTGCCAGCAGTTACTTGCAGGGAACTTTCTTT.